The 29 T cell receptor beta chains below were found in one sample sequenced in a study of Graves' ophthalmopathy and Graves' hyperthyroidism. Beta-chain TCR CDR3 regions were amplified from RNA transcripts. HTBI primers served in a first-round RT-PCR, which a second-round multiplex PCR followed. TCRdb used MiXCR to reprocess the multiplex PCR reads, holding one entry per CDR3 protein. This sample has almost 750,000 distinct CDR3 sequences, with approximately 40% found just once. The sample taken for sequencing was peripheral blood. Receptors originate from an adult man with Graves' ophthalmopathy.

The chain joins TRBV9 to TRBJ2-7, with TRBD2 matching over 10 bases. Looked up from germline, CDR1 is SGDLS and CDR2 is YYNGEE. This CDR3 has 19 amino acids. The V and J ends lost 0 bases and 6 bases, in that order; junction bases with no gene match: 18. CDR3 residues: CASSVGRNPAGGLKGEQYF. The CDR3 DNA sequence: TGTGCCAGCAGCGTAGGTCGAAACCCAGCGGGAGGGCTCAAAGGCGAGCAGTACTTC.

This chain connects TRBV20-1 to TRBJ2-7, with D perhaps matching TRBD1 (6 bases). Looked up from germline, CDR1 is DFQATT and CDR2 is SNEGSKA (reference sequence). Trimming removed 3 bases from V and 3 bases from J, with 9 bases in between. There are 12 residues in the CDR3. The CDR3 here is CSASTGLYEQYF. CDR3 in DNA: TGCAGTGCTAGTACAGGGCTCTACGAGCAGTACTTC.

The V and J genes are TRBV2 and TRBJ2-7; 9 nucleotides agree with TRBD1. J lost 9 bases, V lost 6 bases, and 6 bases had no gene match. The CDR3 totals 12 residues. CDR1 is SNHLY and CDR2 is FYNNEI in the germline V gene. Written as DNA, the CDR3 is TGTGCCAGCAGCCCCACAGGGGGCGGGCAGTACTTC. This translates into CASSPTGGGQYF.

The chain links TRBV29-1 to TRBJ1-2, with 8 nucleotides matching TRBD1. Germline assignment: CDR1 SQVTM and CDR2 ANQGSEA. This CDR3 comprises 14 residues. Unmatched junction bases numbered 9, after V lost 5 bases and J lost 4 bases. Written as DNA, the CDR3 is TGCAGCGTTCCCCAGGGGGCGTTGGGCTATGGCTACACCTTC. It encodes CSVPQGALGYGYTF.

This clonotype appeared once. V usage is TRBV25-1 and J usage is TRBJ2-7; D is tentatively TRBD1 or TRBD2 (5 bases each). Trimming shortened V by 7 bases and J by 8 bases, and 12 bases separated the two germline ends. The CDR3 totals 11 residues. Germline V gene lookup returns CDR1 MGHDK and CDR2 SYGVNS. The DNA for the CDR3 is TGTGCCAGCACGACCGAGGGGCAGCAGTACTTC. Translating it yields CASTTEGQQYF.

This chain joins TRBV19 and TRBJ2-2, with a tentative D call TRBD1 (6 bases). Germline-derived CDR1 and CDR2 are LNHDA and SQIVND (reference sequence). Trimming cost V 4 bases and J 6 bases, with 12 bases left between them. The length of the CDR3 is 14 residues. The CDR3 bases are TGTGCCAGTAGTAAGAACAGGGTTTCCGGGGAGCTGTTTTTT. This codes for CASSKNRVSGELFF.

This clonotype was seen a handful of times. The V gene is TRBV25-1, the J gene TRBJ2-3; D gene unclear. The CDR3 totals 15 residues. In germline, CDR1 is MGHDK, CDR2 SYGVNS. V was clipped by 5 bases and J by 6 bases, with 18 bases between them. The CDR3 DNA sequence: TGTGCCAGCAGTCGGAAGTCATCCCTTAGCGATACGCAGTATTTT. Protein product: CASSRKSSLSDTQYF.

This clonotype was seen many times. V is TRBV2 and J is TRBJ1-2; D is undetermined. Trimming cost V 10 bases and J 3 bases, with 15 bases left between them. The germline gives CDR1 SNHLY, CDR2 FYNNEI. The CDR3 is 13 residues long. The CDR3 here is CATRPEGDYGYTF. The CDR3 DNA sequence: TGTGCCACCCGGCCCGAGGGAGACTATGGCTACACCTTC.

The rearrangement uses TRBV7-9 and TRBJ1-2; a weak D match, TRBD1 (6 bases). This CDR3 is 14 amino acids long. Germline V gene lookup returns CDR1 SEHNR and CDR2 FQNEAQ (reference sequence). Between the trimmed V and J ends, which lost 5 bases and 4 bases, there was a span of 14 bases. The CDR3 here is CASSIRGGSYGYTF. CDR3 sequence (DNA): TGTGCCAGCAGCATAAGGGGGGGCTCCTATGGCTACACCTTC. The entire variable domain, with the rest obtained from reference TRBV7-9 and TRBJ1-2, is as follows: DTGVSQNPRHKITKRGQNVTFRCDPISEHNRLYWYRQTLGQGPEFLTYFQNEAQLEKSRLLSDRFSAERPKGSFSTLEIQRTEQGDSAMYLCASSIRGGSYGYTFGSGTRLTVV.

This clonotype was counted only a few times. The V gene is TRBV11-2, the J gene TRBJ2-7, with D possibly matching TRBD1 (6 bases). The germline CDR1 and CDR2 sequences are SGHAT and FQNNGV. The germline V and J ends were trimmed by 5 bases and 3 bases, with 20 bases remaining between them. The CDR3 spans 16 residues. The CDR3 DNA reads TGTGCCAGCAGCAGCTGGCTCCGGACAGACCGCTACGAGCAGTACTTC. Protein: CASSSWLRTDRYEQYF. The variable domain in full, with the rest retrieved from reference TRBV11-2 and TRBJ2-7, is EAGVAQSPRYKIIEKRQSVAFWCNPISGHATLYWYQQILGQGPKLLIQFQNNGVVDDSQLPKDRFSAERLKGVDSTLKIQPAKLEDSAVYLCASSSWLRTDRYEQYFGPGTRLTVT.

A remark on this clonotype: An end of the junction differs from the germline gene, which may be a read error. The chain recombines TRBV7-2 with TRBJ1-6, with D hard to call. CDR3 length: 16 residues. Germline CDR1 SGHTA, CDR2 FQGNSA. As DNA, the CDR3 is TGCGCCAGCAGCTTGGGAGGGAACTTCTATAATTCACCCCTCCACTTT. Translated, it gives CASSLGGNFYNSPLHF.

The rearrangement links TRBV6-2 or TRBV6-3 to TRBJ1-5, with TRBD1 as a possible D gene (6 bases). Germline CDR1 is MNHEY and CDR2 is SVGEGT. The CDR3 covers 14 residues. Trimming removed 6 bases at V and 6 bases at J, with 15 bases between. CDR3 nucleotide sequence: TGTGCCAGCAGGGCGGACACAGGGAGTCAGCCCCAGCATTTT. It translates to CASRADTGSQPQHF.

The chain links TRBV19 to TRBJ1-3; tentatively, D is TRBD1 (5 bases). Per the germline V gene, CDR1 is LNHDA and CDR2 is SQIVND (reference sequence). Trimming pared 3 bases from V and 4 bases from J, leaving 7 bases between. The CDR3 covers 13 residues. The CDR3 protein is CASSMNRGNTIYF. Written as DNA, the CDR3 is TGTGCCAGTAGTATGAACAGGGGAAACACCATATATTTT.

This clonotype was detected only a few times. This chain uses TRBV2 with TRBJ2-5, with 8 bases matching TRBD1. The germline CDR1 and CDR2 sequences are SNHLY and FYNNEI. CDR3 length: 14 amino acids. The junction had 5 bases not matched to a gene; V was cut back by 5 bases and J by 3 bases. The CDR3 loop reads CASSYGQGEETQYF. The CDR3 DNA follows: TGTGCCAGCAGTTACGGACAGGGAGAAGAGACCCAGTACTTC.

In this sample, this clonotype turned up a few times. The chain couples TRBV7-9 to TRBJ2-7; 7 nucleotides align to TRBD2. The V segment lost 6 bases and the J segment 5 bases; nucleotides outside the gene matches: 16. Per germline, CDR1 SEHNR and CDR2 FQNEAQ (reference sequence). There are 16 residues in the CDR3. DNA of the CDR3: TGTGCCAGCAGTGATTTGACGTTCAGCGGGGACCACGAGCAGTACTTC. It codes for CASSDLTFSGDHEQYF.

The chain employs TRBV25-1 and TRBJ2-2; 8 bases are shared with TRBD2. Germline CDR1 reads MGHDK; CDR2 reads SYGVNS. The CDR3 is made up of 18 amino acids. J gave up 7 bases and V 6 bases, and 19 bases lay outside the gene matches. CDR3 DNA: TGTGCCAGCAGCCAAGACGTACGCGGGGGGTATGGTGGCGGGGAGCTGTTTTTT. It translates to CASSQDVRGGYGGGELFF.

This clonotype was counted a few times. The V gene is TRBV7-3, the J gene TRBJ1-4; 10 bases line up with TRBD1. Losses at the gene ends were 3 bases for V and 5 bases for J; bases not matched to a gene: 3. Germline CDR1 SGHTA, CDR2 FQGTGA. The CDR3 is 15 residues long. For the CDR3, the DNA is TGTGCCAGCAGCTTGACAGGGGGCGGAAATGAAAAACTGTTTTTT. This gives the protein CASSLTGGGNEKLFF.

This clonotype has only a few counts. The rearrangement joins TRBV5-5 to TRBJ2-5; unclear D gene. The CDR3 length is 14 residues. The germline V gene encodes CDR1 SGHKS and CDR2 YYEKEE (reference sequence). V was pared by 1 base and J by 5 bases, with 12 bases between. CDR3 coding DNA: TGTGCCAGCAGCTTGAGAGACGAATGGGAGACCCAGTACTTC. Amino acids: CASSLRDEWETQYF.

In its sample, this clonotype was seen many times. This chain connects TRBV29-1 to TRBJ2-2; TRBD1 is a possible D gene (6 bases). The germline gives CDR1 SQVTM, CDR2 ANQGSEA. This CDR3 has 16 residues. The V end was cut by 4 bases, the J end by 0 bases, with 15 bases between. CDR3 amino acids: CSVVDSSYANTGELFF. The CDR3 coding sequence is TGCAGCGTTGTGGACAGCTCATACGCGAACACCGGGGAGCTGTTTTTT.

This clonotype was picked up one time. The chain recombines TRBV29-1 with TRBJ1-1; 9 nucleotides align to TRBD1. CDR1 SQVTM and CDR2 ANQGSEA come from the germline V gene. Germline trimming cut 1 base from V and 3 bases from J; bases unmatched to any gene: 6. The CDR3 consists of 15 residues. This chain's CDR3 is CSVEGFWDRDTEAFF. The CDR3 region has the DNA TGCAGCGTTGAAGGGTTTTGGGACAGGGACACTGAAGCTTTCTTT.

As regards this clonotype: Here the CDR3 omits its conserved ending phenylalanine or tryptophan, so a read error is the likely source. This sequence joins TRBV6-5 and TRBJ1-1; no firm D call. Germline loops: CDR1 MNHEY, CDR2 SVGAGI. The CDR3 spans 14 residues. CDR3 in DNA: TGTGCCACCAGTGAAGGATACATGAACACTGAAGCTTTCTCT. As protein: CATSEGYMNTEAFS.

The CDR3 DNA follows: TGCAGCGTTGGGCTCGCTGCAAATGAAAAACTGTTTTTT. It yields the protein CSVGLAANEKLFF. The V and J genes are TRBV29-1 and TRBJ1-4; no definite D call. The CDR3 totals 13 residues. Germline V gives CDR1 SQVTM, CDR2 ANQGSEA. With 4 bases removed from V and 5 bases from J, the gap between germline ends came to 11 bases.

The genes are TRBV19 and TRBJ1-2, with a weak D call TRBD1 (6 bases). Per the germline V gene, CDR1 is LNHDA and CDR2 is SQIVND (reference sequence). The CDR3 totals 15 residues. Trimming took 9 bases from V and 2 from J, leaving 19 bases between them. The CDR3: CASRLAGDSNYGYTF. CDR3 nucleotides: TGTGCCAGCCGCCTTGCAGGGGACTCAAACTATGGCTACACCTTC.

This clonotype has more than one count but fewer than ten. This chain uses TRBV7-9 with TRBJ1-2; 9 positions agree with TRBD1. Germline assignment: CDR1 SEHNR and CDR2 FQNEAQ (reference sequence). The CDR3 runs to 17 residues. J gave up 0 bases and V 0 bases, and 5 bases lay outside the gene matches. CDR3 DNA: TGTGCCAGCAGCTTAGCACCGGGACAGGGATCTAACTATGGCTACACCTTC. Residues: CASSLAPGQGSNYGYTF.

This chain connects TRBV12-3 or TRBV12-4 to TRBJ1-6; no firm D call. Trimming pared 6 bases from V and 7 bases from J, leaving 16 bases between. The CDR3 has 15 residues. Here the CDR3 DNA reads TGTGCCAGCAGCACGCCTACGGGGAGAAATTCACCCCTCCACTTT. It codes for CASSTPTGRNSPLHF.

The CDR3 spells CAWSGGFGQPQHF. The CDR3 nucleotides are TGTGCCTGGAGTGGGGGATTCGGCCAGCCCCAGCATTTT. The J gene is TRBJ1-5, the V gene TRBV24-1; D possibly corresponds to TRBD1 (5 bases). The germline V gene encodes CDR1 KGHDR and CDR2 SFDVKD. Trimming removed 12 bases from V and 7 bases from J, with 18 bases in between. This CDR3 spans 13 amino acids.

V gene TRBV11-2 combines with J gene TRBJ1-1; D is uncertain. Trimming removed 5 bases at V and 5 bases at J, with 12 bases between. CDR1 and CDR2 from the germline V gene are SGHAT and FQNNGV. The CDR3 has 13 residues. The CDR3 nucleotides are TGTGCCAGCAGCCCAGGAGTTGAAACTGAAGCTTTCTTT. Translated, it gives CASSPGVETEAFF.

With regard to this clonotype: A junction boundary mismatches the germline segment, possibly from a read error. The chain has TRBV7-9 and TRBJ2-7, with D possibly TRBD2 on 7 matching bases. CDR3 length equals 14 residues. Germline CDR1 SEHNR, CDR2 FQNEAQ (reference sequence). For the CDR3, the DNA is TGTGCCAGCAGTTTAGGGGGGAGGGCCCTCGAGCAGTACTTC. Translated, it gives CASSLGGRALEQYF.

This clonotype is a singleton in its sample. The genes are TRBV4-1 and TRBJ2-5, with a possible D match to TRBD1 (6 bases). The CDR3 is made up of 13 amino acids. Germline V CDR1 and CDR2: MGHRA, YSYEKL. The V end was cut by 0 bases, the J end by 4 bases, with 6 bases between. CDR3 in amino acids: CASSQEDRETQYF. The CDR3 DNA reads TGCGCCAGCAGCCAAGAGGACAGAGAGACCCAGTACTTC.